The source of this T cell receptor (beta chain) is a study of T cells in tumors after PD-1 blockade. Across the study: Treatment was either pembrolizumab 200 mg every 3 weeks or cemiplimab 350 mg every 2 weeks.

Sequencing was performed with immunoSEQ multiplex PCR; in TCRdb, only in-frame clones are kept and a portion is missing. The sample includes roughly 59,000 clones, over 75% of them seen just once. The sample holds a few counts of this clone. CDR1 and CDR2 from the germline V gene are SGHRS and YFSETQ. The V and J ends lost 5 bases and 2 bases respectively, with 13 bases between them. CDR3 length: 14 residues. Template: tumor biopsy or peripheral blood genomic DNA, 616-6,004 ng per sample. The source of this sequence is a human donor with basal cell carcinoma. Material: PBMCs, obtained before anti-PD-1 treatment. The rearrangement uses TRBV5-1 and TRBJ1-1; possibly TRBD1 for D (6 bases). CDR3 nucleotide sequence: TGCGCCAGCAGTCCGGGGGGCGCCAACACTGAAGCTTTCTTT. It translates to CASSPGGANTEAFF. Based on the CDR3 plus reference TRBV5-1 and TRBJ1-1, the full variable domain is KAGVTQTPRYLIKTRGQQVTLSCSPISGHRSVSWYQQTPGQGLQFLFEYFSETQRNKGNFPGRFSGRQFSNSRSEMNVSTLELGDSALYLCASSPGGANTEAFFGQGTRLTVV.